The 8 T cell receptor beta chains below were found in one sample sequenced in a study of beta chain features in type 1 diabetes. General study findings and limits: Significant though moderate, a shortening of TCRB CDR3s appeared in all four CD4+ subsets of Type 1 diabetes patients.

These TCRs' antigens remain unknown. Reverse transcription of all isolated RNA meant that expressed TCRB transcripts were sequenced. Repertoires were generated with immunoSEQ multiplex PCR, while TCRdb's copy carries only in-frame clones and drops some. Among some 660,000 clones listed, about an eighth were seen once. The sample consisted of naive CD4+ T cells from blood. The origin of the receptors is a man aged 18-30 years with type 1 diabetes.

V gene TRBV2 combines with J gene TRBJ2-3, with D possibly being TRBD1 (6 bases). The CDR3 runs to 15 residues. CDR1 SNHLY and CDR2 FYNNEI come from the germline V gene. Trimming left V 0 bases short and J 5 bases short, with 12 bases between. CDR3 in DNA: TGTGCCAGCAGTGAAGCCCGGACAGTTGGAGATACGCAGTATTTT. Protein: CASSEARTVGDTQYF.

The rearrangement links TRBV7-9 to TRBJ2-2, with TRBD2 matching 7 bases. CDR3 length: 17 amino acids. Germline V gene lookup returns CDR1 SEHNR and CDR2 FQNEAQ (reference sequence). The junction had 15 bases not matched to a gene; V was cut back by 8 bases and J by 3 bases. This CDR3 reads CASYSIGSGAYTGELFF. In nucleotides, the CDR3 is TGTGCCAGCTACTCCATTGGGAGCGGGGCCTACACCGGGGAGCTGTTTTTT.

This chain joins TRBV27 and TRBJ2-7, with TRBD1 matching over 8 bases. The CDR3 runs to 15 residues. The germline V gene encodes CDR1 MNHEY and CDR2 SMNVEV (reference sequence). V was pared by 0 bases and J by 2 bases, with 3 bases of the junction left unmatched. The CDR3 DNA reads as TGTGCCAGCAGTTTATCGCAGGGGGCAGCCTACGAGCAGTACTTC. It yields the protein CASSLSQGAAYEQYF.

This sequence joins TRBV7-9 and TRBJ1-1; D ambiguous. V was pared by 3 bases and J by 1 base, with 9 bases between. The CDR3 is 14 amino acids. Germline V gives CDR1 SEHNR, CDR2 FQNEAQ (reference sequence). CDR3 residues: CASSFWQPNTEAFF. The DNA for the CDR3 is TGTGCCAGCAGCTTCTGGCAACCGAACACTGAAGCTTTCTTT.

This clone was found a few times. DNA for the CDR3: TGTGCCAGCTCACAGGGTTGGGGTGATAGCGGCGAGCAGTACTTC. Translating gives CASSQGWGDSGEQYF. V usage is TRBV18 and J usage is TRBJ2-7, with D possibly TRBD2 on 6 matching bases. V lost 4 bases and J 6 bases, leaving 19 bases between the germline ends. Germline V gene lookup returns CDR1 KGHSH and CDR2 LQKENI. The CDR3 sequence is 15 residues long. Full variable domain (outside the CDR3, taken from reference TRBV18 and TRBJ2-7): NAGVMQNPRHLVRRRGQEARLRCSPMKGHSHVYWYRQLPEEGLKFMVYLQKENIIDESGMPKERFSAEFPKEGPSILRIQQVVRGDSAAYFCASSQGWGDSGEQYFGPGTRLTVT.

This clone was observed a handful of times. The gene calls are TRBV27 and TRBJ2-3; either TRBD1 or TRBD2 may supply D (5 bases each). Trimming took off 5 bases at V and 5 bases at J, with 14 bases between the two ends. The CDR3 extends over 14 amino acids. Germline-derived CDR1 and CDR2 are MNHEY and SMNVEV (reference sequence). CDR3 residues: CASSLGTVGDTQYF. The CDR3 region has the DNA TGTGCCAGCAGTCTAGGGACGGTCGGAGATACGCAGTATTTT.

This clone was recorded a few times. The chain is built from TRBV4-2 and TRBJ2-3, with unresolved D. The length of the CDR3 is 13 residues. Germline-derived CDR1 and CDR2 are LGHNA and YNFKEQ. V shed 2 bases and J shed 0 bases, with 3 bases lying between them. Here the CDR3 reads CASSQPSTDTQYF. The DNA of the CDR3 is TGTGCCAGCAGCCAACCCAGCACAGATACGCAGTATTTT.

The V and J genes are TRBV19 and TRBJ2-2, with D perhaps matching TRBD2 (6 bases). The V end lost 5 bases, the J end lost 1 base, and 11 bases lay between the germline ends. The CDR3 runs to 15 residues. CDR1 and CDR2 (germline): LNHDA, SQIVND (reference sequence). The DNA of the CDR3 is TGTGCCAGTAGTGCAGACGGGGGGAACACCGGGGAGCTGTTTTTT. This translates into CASSADGGNTGELFF.